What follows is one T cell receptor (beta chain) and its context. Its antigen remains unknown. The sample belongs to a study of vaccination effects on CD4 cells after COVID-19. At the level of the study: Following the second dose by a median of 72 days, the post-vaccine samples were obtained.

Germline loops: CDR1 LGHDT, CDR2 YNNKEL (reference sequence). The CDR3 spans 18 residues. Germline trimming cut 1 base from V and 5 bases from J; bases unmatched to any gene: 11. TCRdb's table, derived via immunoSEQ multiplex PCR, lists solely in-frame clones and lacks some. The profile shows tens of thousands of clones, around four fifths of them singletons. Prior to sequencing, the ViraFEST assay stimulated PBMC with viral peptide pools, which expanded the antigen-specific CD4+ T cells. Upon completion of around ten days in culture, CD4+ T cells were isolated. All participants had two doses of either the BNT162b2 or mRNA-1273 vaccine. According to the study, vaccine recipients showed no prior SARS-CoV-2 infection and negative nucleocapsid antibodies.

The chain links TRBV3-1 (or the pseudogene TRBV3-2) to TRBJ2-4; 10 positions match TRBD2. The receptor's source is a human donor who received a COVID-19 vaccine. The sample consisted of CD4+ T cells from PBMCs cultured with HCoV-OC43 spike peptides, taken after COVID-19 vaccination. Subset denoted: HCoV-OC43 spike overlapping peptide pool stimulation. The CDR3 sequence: CASSQAPAGGPLENIQYF. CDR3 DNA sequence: TGTGCCAGCAGCCAAGCTCCAGCGGGGGGGCCCCTGGAAAACATTCAGTACTTC.